The 8 T cell receptor beta chains in this list originate from one sample, sequenced in a study of cytomegalovirus exposure and HLA in healthy donors. A multiplex PCR was run with 60 Vbeta primers and 13 Jbeta primers. Here immunoSEQ multiplex PCR was the method, and the copy in TCRdb shows in-frame clones only, minus some. This sample has fewer than 200,000 clones; around 80% occur once, and the top ten carry 3.5% to 5%. Sequencing was done on a sample of PBMCs. The receptor source for this set is a middle-aged man in good health and CMV-seronegative.

This clone has a single count. The chain has TRBV2 and TRBJ1-4, with D possibly matching TRBD1 (6 bases). Germline V CDR1 and CDR2: SNHLY, FYNNEI. The CDR3 extends over 14 amino acids. V lost 5 bases and J lost 5, with 12 bases in between. As DNA, the CDR3 is TGTGCCAGCAGTACGGACAGATTCAATGAAAAACTGTTTTTT. This codes for CASSTDRFNEKLFF.

The gene calls are TRBV7-2 and TRBJ1-5; possible D gene TRBD1, 5 bases. CDR3 length: 14 amino acids. The V gene lost 5 bases and the J gene lost 7 bases, with 15 bases spanning the gap. Germline-derived CDR1 and CDR2 are SGHTA and FQGNSA. This CDR3 is CASSVSGARQPQHF. CDR3 DNA: TGTGCCAGCAGCGTCAGTGGGGCCAGGCAGCCCCAGCATTTT.

This clone was seen a single time. The V gene is TRBV18, the J gene TRBJ1-1, with D unresolved. The ends were cut back, 10 bases at V and 0 bases at J, with 12 bases in the middle. This CDR3 contains 13 residues. Germline CDR1 reads KGHSH; CDR2 reads LQKENI. This CDR3 reads CATYESMNTEAFF. CDR3 sequence (DNA): TGTGCCACCTACGAGTCAATGAACACTGAAGCTTTCTTT.

The genes are TRBV7-2 and TRBJ2-1; maybe TRBD2 (6 bases). CDR1 is SGHTA and CDR2 is FQGNSA in the germline V gene. This CDR3 spans 14 amino acids. V lost 9 bases, J lost 1 base, and 13 bases lay in between. The CDR3 is CASRGGVSYNEQFF. The DNA of the CDR3 is TGTGCCAGTAGGGGCGGGGTGTCCTACAATGAGCAGTTCTTC.

There are many counts of this clone. This chain uses TRBV7-3 with TRBJ2-1; maybe TRBD2 (6 bases). CDR1 SGHTA and CDR2 FQGTGA come from the germline V gene. This CDR3 has 17 residues. V was pared by 0 bases and J by 8 bases, with 20 bases between. CDR3 protein: CASSLTPRGGAGDEQFF. The CDR3 DNA is TGTGCCAGCAGCTTAACCCCACGAGGAGGGGCTGGCGATGAGCAGTTCTTC.

This chain connects TRBV11-2 to TRBJ2-7; 9 nucleotides agree with TRBD1. The germline V gene encodes CDR1 SGHAT and CDR2 FQNNGV. There are 14 residues in the CDR3. V was clipped by 5 bases and J by 3 bases; unmatched bases: 5. This chain's CDR3 is CASSMGQGYYEQYF. The CDR3 DNA is TGTGCCAGCAGCATGGGACAGGGTTACTACGAGCAGTACTTC.

In this sample, this clone turned up a few times. The CDR3 sequence is CASSKGGFHGYTF. The DNA for the CDR3 is TGCGCCAGCAGCAAGGGAGGGTTTCATGGCTACACCTTC. This chain links TRBV4-1 with TRBJ1-2; D is undetermined. V was pared by 5 bases and J by 6 bases, with 13 bases between. Germline-derived CDR1 and CDR2 are MGHRA and YSYEKL. This CDR3 has 13 amino acids.

The rearrangement joins TRBV7-9 to TRBJ2-7, with D perhaps matching TRBD1 (6 bases). The CDR3 consists of 13 residues. The germline gives CDR1 SEHNR, CDR2 FQNEAQ (reference sequence). Trimming removed 5 bases from V and 5 bases from J, with 13 bases in between. Written as DNA, the CDR3 is TGTGCCAGCAGCCCCGGGACACCCAACGAGCAGTACTTC. It codes for CASSPGTPNEQYF. Together with reference TRBV7-9 and TRBJ2-7, the CDR3 gives the full variable domain: DTGVSQNPRHKITKRGQNVTFRCDPISEHNRLYWYRQTLGQGPEFLTYFQNEAQLEKSRLLSDRFSAERPKGSFSTLEIQRTEQGDSAMYLCASSPGTPNEQYFGPGTRLTVT.